This T cell receptor beta chain was captured in a study of T cell responses to AZD1222 COVID-19 vaccine. Study-level information: Second-dose groups at about 4 or about 12 weeks were pooled.

General study findings and limits: Donors in the cohort were predominantly white British and more often female, and clonal diversity was possibly underestimated. Increases in Spike-specific TCR breadth and depth were seen after two AZD1222 doses. CD4 TCRs covered the whole spike, strongest at regions 160-218 and 743-854.

This clone was seen a single time. Its antigen is currently unknown. Libraries were prepared by immunoSEQ multiplex PCR; TCRdb keeps only in-frame clonotypes and omits some of them. This table has 110,000 or so clones, 85% to 90% appearing once. This clonotype originated in an adult in good health. The material was peripheral blood, obtained on day 0 of AZD1222 vaccination.

The chain's CDR3 is CASSLGGTVIYGYTF. CDR3 nucleotides: TGTGCCAGCAGTTTAGGAGGGACAGTAATCTATGGCTACACCTTC. The chain recombines TRBV28 with TRBJ1-2, with 7 bases aligning to TRBD1. The V gene end was trimmed by 2 bases and the J gene end by 4 bases; junction bases not matched to a gene: 7. The CDR3 is 15 residues long. The germline gives CDR1 MDHEN, CDR2 SYDVKM.